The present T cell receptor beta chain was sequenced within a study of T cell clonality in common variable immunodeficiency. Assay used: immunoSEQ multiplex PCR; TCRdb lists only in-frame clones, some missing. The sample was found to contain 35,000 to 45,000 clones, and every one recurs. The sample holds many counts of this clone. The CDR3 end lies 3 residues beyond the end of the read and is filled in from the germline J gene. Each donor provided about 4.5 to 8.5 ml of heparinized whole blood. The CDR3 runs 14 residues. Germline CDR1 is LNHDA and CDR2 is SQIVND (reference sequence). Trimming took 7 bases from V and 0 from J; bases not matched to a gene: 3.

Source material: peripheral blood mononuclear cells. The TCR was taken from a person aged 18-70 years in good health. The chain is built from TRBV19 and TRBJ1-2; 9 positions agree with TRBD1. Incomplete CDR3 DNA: TGTGCCAGTAATGACAGGGGGGCTAACTATGGC. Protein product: CASNDRGANYG. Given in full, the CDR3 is CASNDRGANYGYTF.